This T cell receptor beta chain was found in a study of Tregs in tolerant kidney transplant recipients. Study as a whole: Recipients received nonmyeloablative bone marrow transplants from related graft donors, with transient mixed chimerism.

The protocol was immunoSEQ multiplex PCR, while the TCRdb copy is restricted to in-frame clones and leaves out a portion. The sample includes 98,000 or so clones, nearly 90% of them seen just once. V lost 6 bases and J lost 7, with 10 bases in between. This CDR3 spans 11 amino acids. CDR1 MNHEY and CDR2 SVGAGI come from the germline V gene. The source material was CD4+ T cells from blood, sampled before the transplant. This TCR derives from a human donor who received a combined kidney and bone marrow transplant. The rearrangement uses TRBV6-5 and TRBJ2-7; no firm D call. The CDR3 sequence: CASRLRAEQYF. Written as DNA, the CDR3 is TGTGCCAGCAGACTGCGAGCGGAGCAGTACTTC.